This T cell receptor (beta chain) stems from a study of preoperative IRX-2 immunotherapy in early breast cancer. CDR3 length: 14 amino acids. V dropped 5 bases and J dropped 8; count of bases not matched to a gene: 10. Germline-derived CDR1 and CDR2 are MDHEN and SYDVKM. Treatment in this sample: preoperative locoregional IRX-2 cytokine immunotherapy. Preoperative locoregional IRX-2 cytokine immunotherapy was tested in the phase Ib source study. Measured with immunoSEQ multiplex PCR; TCRdb has only the in-frame clones, and not every one. Here the sample spans roughly 93,000 clones, about nine tenths being singletons.

This TCR came from a human donor with breast cancer. Sample: tumor tissue, taken after IRX-2 immunotherapy. The chain links TRBV28 to TRBJ1-2, with 8 nucleotides matching TRBD1. DNA of the CDR3: TGTGCCAGCAGTCTAGGACAGGGCCTTGAGGGCTACACCTTC. Encoded protein: CASSLGQGLEGYTF.